Listed here are 27 T cell receptor beta chains from one sample, sequenced in a study of shared clonotypes between healthy human individuals. The data were produced by immunoSEQ multiplex PCR, yet TCRdb's version contains in-frame clones alone and is incomplete. The table includes some 500,000 clones, roughly 95% detected once. The specimen was naive CD4+ T cells sorted from blood. Subset defined: CD45RA+ positively selected. The source is a woman in her thirties in good health.

The chain has TRBV2 and TRBJ2-3; possibly TRBD1 for D (7 bases). Germline loops: CDR1 SNHLY, CDR2 FYNNEI. The CDR3 spans 14 residues. V was trimmed by 6 bases and J by 2 bases, leaving 12 bases between them. The CDR3 here is CASRQGGLTDTQYF. The CDR3 region has the DNA TGTGCCAGCAGGCAGGGGGGACTCACAGATACGCAGTATTTT.

The chain recombines TRBV18 with TRBJ2-3; D might be TRBD1 (6 bases). Germline assignment: CDR1 KGHSH and CDR2 LQKENI. The CDR3 covers 15 residues. V was clipped by 0 bases and J by 7 bases, with 14 bases between them. Here the CDR3 reads CASSPPGDTSYTQYF. The CDR3, as DNA: TGTGCCAGCTCACCACCGGGGGACACCTCTTATACGCAGTATTTT.

V is TRBV7-8 and J is TRBJ2-5; TRBD2 matches at 12 bases. V lost 1 base, J lost 4 bases, and 10 bases stayed unmatched. Germline loops: CDR1 SGHVS, CDR2 FQNEAQ. The CDR3 has 18 amino acids. The chain's CDR3 is CASSLERTGLAGPETQYF. In DNA form, the CDR3 reads TGTGCCAGCAGCTTAGAGAGGACCGGACTAGCGGGACCAGAGACCCAGTACTTC.

The rearrangement joins TRBV7-9 to TRBJ1-1; D unclear. Deletions cut 3 bases from V and 3 bases from J, with 8 bases between. CDR3 size: 13 residues. Germline loops: CDR1 SEHNR, CDR2 FQNEAQ (reference sequence). Here the CDR3 reads CASSFNRDTEAFF. Here the CDR3 DNA reads TGTGCCAGCAGCTTCAACCGGGACACTGAAGCTTTCTTT.

The rearrangement uses TRBV11-2 and TRBJ2-1, with TRBD2 matching 12 bases. There are 17 residues in the CDR3. Germline V gene lookup returns CDR1 SGHAT and CDR2 FQNNGV. V trimming: 6 bases; J trimming: 1 base; junction bases outside the gene matches: 7. The chain's CDR3 is CASRKGLAGSSYNEQFF. The CDR3 nucleotides are TGTGCCAGCAGAAAAGGACTAGCGGGAAGTTCCTACAATGAGCAGTTCTTC.

V and J are TRBV15 and TRBJ2-3, with D hard to call. Between the trimmed V and J ends, which lost 5 bases and 4 bases, there was a span of 10 bases. This CDR3 is 13 amino acids long. Germline assignment: CDR1 LNHNV and CDR2 YYDKDF (reference sequence). CDR3 sequence reads: CATSVPLSDTQYF. DNA for the CDR3: TGTGCCACCAGCGTACCCCTCTCAGATACGCAGTATTTT.

The CDR3 DNA reads TGCGCCAGCAGCAGGGTGGGGGCGGAGAGAAATGAGCAGTTCTTC. Its protein is CASSRVGAERNEQFF. The V call is TRBV5-1, the J call TRBJ2-1, with D possibly matching TRBD1 (6 bases). Trimming removed 4 bases at V and 7 bases at J, with 18 bases between. Germline CDR1 and CDR2: SGHRS and YFSETQ. The CDR3 length is 15 residues.

The rearrangement uses TRBV11-2 and TRBJ2-7; D is unclear. This CDR3 is 14 amino acids long. Trimming left V 5 bases short and J 3 bases short, with 14 bases between. Looked up from germline, CDR1 is SGHAT and CDR2 is FQNNGV. Written as DNA, the CDR3 is TGTGCCAGCAGCACACGGACGGATCACTACGAGCAGTACTTC. Translated: CASSTRTDHYEQYF. The variable domain in full, with the rest retrieved from reference TRBV11-2 and TRBJ2-7, is EAGVAQSPRYKIIEKRQSVAFWCNPISGHATLYWYQQILGQGPKLLIQFQNNGVVDDSQLPKDRFSAERLKGVDSTLKIQPAKLEDSAVYLCASSTRTDHYEQYFGPGTRLTVT.

This sequence joins TRBV10-1 and TRBJ1-1; maybe TRBD1 (5 bases). Trimming left V 3 bases short and J 9 bases short, with 14 bases between. This CDR3 region has 13 residues. From germline, CDR1 is WNHNN and CDR2 SYGVQD (reference sequence). CDR3 residues: CASSDGHRLQAFF. The CDR3 DNA sequence: TGCGCCAGCAGTGACGGACACAGACTCCAAGCTTTCTTT.

The chain has TRBV4-1 and TRBJ2-3; the D is unclear. V gave up 5 bases and J gave up 0 bases, with 12 bases separating them. The CDR3 totals 15 residues. Germline V gives CDR1 MGHRA, CDR2 YSYEKL. This CDR3 reads CASSYLPTSTDTQYF. The CDR3 DNA reads as TGCGCCAGCAGCTATCTCCCGACGAGCACAGATACGCAGTATTTT.

The chain has TRBV11-2 and TRBJ1-3; no reliable D call. Per germline, CDR1 SGHAT and CDR2 FQNNGV. V was pared by 5 bases and J by 0 bases, with 11 bases between. The CDR3 contains 15 residues. CDR3 protein: CASSRIGLSGNTIYF. CDR3 DNA sequence: TGTGCCAGCAGCCGAATCGGGCTCTCTGGAAACACCATATATTTT.

Note on this clone: The identical CDR3 is also encoded by other nucleotide sequences in the sample. The CDR3 sequence: CASSSPGYEQYF. Written as DNA, the CDR3 is TGTGCCAGCAGTTCCCCTGGGTACGAGCAGTACTTC. The rearrangement links TRBV28 to TRBJ2-7; D call uncertain. V was shortened by 4 bases and J by 4 bases, with 8 bases between the two germline ends. This CDR3 is 12 amino acids long. Germline CDR1 and CDR2: MDHEN and SYDVKM.

In its sample, this clone was seen once. The J gene is TRBJ2-2, the V gene TRBV6-6, with D unclear. The V and J ends lost 6 bases and 3 bases respectively, with 5 bases between them. The CDR3 is 12 amino acids. Germline CDR1 MNHNY, CDR2 SVGAGI (reference sequence). CDR3 in DNA: TGTGCCAGCAGCACAGACACCGGGGAGCTGTTTTTT. It translates to CASSTDTGELFF.

This chain connects TRBV4-1 to TRBJ2-1; 10 bases agree with TRBD2. The V gene end was trimmed by 1 base and the J gene end by 7 bases; junction bases not matched to a gene: 4. Per germline, CDR1 MGHRA and CDR2 YSYEKL. The CDR3 spans 15 residues. The DNA of the CDR3 is TGCGCCAGCAGCCAAGCAGGACTAGCGGTTAATGAGCAGTTCTTC. Amino acids: CASSQAGLAVNEQFF.

The chain carries TRBV6-1 and TRBJ2-2; D gene uncertain. The V gene lost 2 bases and the J gene lost 7 bases, with 8 bases spanning the gap. Looked up from germline, CDR1 is MNHNS and CDR2 is SASEGT. The CDR3 contains 13 residues. The CDR3 loop is CASSEIEVGELFF. The DNA for the CDR3 is TGTGCCAGCAGTGAAATAGAGGTCGGGGAGCTGTTTTTT.

The rearrangement joins TRBV28 to TRBJ2-1, with D unclear. Trimming stripped 2 bases from V and 9 bases from J, with 11 bases between. Germline V gene lookup returns CDR1 MDHEN and CDR2 SYDVKM. This CDR3 has 13 amino acids. The CDR3 region is CASSLGLAGEQFF. The CDR3 DNA reads TGTGCCAGCAGTTTAGGGTTGGCCGGTGAGCAGTTCTTC.

This chain connects TRBV11-3 to TRBJ2-5, with TRBD2 as a possible D gene (6 bases). Trimming stripped 6 bases from V and 4 bases from J, with 12 bases between. Germline CDR1 SGHNT, CDR2 YENEEA. The CDR3 runs to 13 residues. CDR3: CASSSGLRETQYF. The CDR3, as DNA: TGTGCCAGCAGTTCGGGACTCCGAGAGACCCAGTACTTC.

Only one count was recorded for this clone. V gene TRBV7-3 combines with J gene TRBJ2-6, with no clear D. Germline CDR1 SGHTA, CDR2 FQGTGA. CDR3 length: 14 amino acids. V lost 6 bases to trimming and J lost 0 bases, with 6 bases between them. The DNA of the CDR3 is TGTGCCAGCAGTCCCCCCTCTGGGGCCAACGTCCTGACTTTC. Protein product: CASSPPSGANVLTF.

The rearrangement links TRBV10-3 to TRBJ2-3, with TRBD1 matching 8 bases. The CDR3 totals 16 residues. Germline CDR1 reads ENHRY; CDR2 reads SYGVKD. The V segment lost 0 bases and the J segment 2 bases; nucleotides outside the gene matches: 4. The CDR3 DNA follows: TGTGCCATCAGTGAGTCGGGACAGGCTGCCACAGATACGCAGTATTTT. This sequence encodes CAISESGQAATDTQYF.

This rearrangement joins TRBV6-5 to TRBJ2-7; D possibly uses TRBD1 or TRBD2 (5 bases each). The CDR3 is 14 amino acids. CDR1 is MNHEY and CDR2 is SVGAGI in the germline V gene. V was cut by 0 bases and J by 9 bases, with 15 bases left in between. In DNA form, the CDR3 reads TGTGCCAGCAGTTACTCGGGACCCGTCGGGACGCAGTACTTC. It is translated as CASSYSGPVGTQYF.

This clone has only one observation. The chain joins TRBV10-3 to TRBJ1-2; D is undetermined. Germline V gene sequence: CDR1 ENHRY, CDR2 SYGVKD. Deletions cut 3 bases from V and 0 bases from J, with 8 bases between. The CDR3 loop spans 14 amino acids. The CDR3 DNA reads as TGTGCCATCAGTGACAAAACCTCTAACTATGGCTACACCTTC. Encoded protein: CAISDKTSNYGYTF.

In regard to this clone: Germline is not matched at one junction end, which may reflect a read error. The J gene is TRBJ2-3, the V gene TRBV28; TRBD2 agrees at 12 bases. From germline, CDR1 is MDHEN and CDR2 SYDVKM. The CDR3 length is 17 residues. CDR3 sequence reads: CATSRLAGVIGTDTQYF. Written as DNA, the CDR3 is TGTGCCACCAGTCGACTAGCGGGAGTGATTGGGACAGATACGCAGTATTTT.

The rearrangement uses TRBV20-1 and TRBJ2-5; D not certain. CDR3 size: 10 residues. Per germline, CDR1 DFQATT and CDR2 SNEGSKA (reference sequence). The chain's CDR3 is CALQQETQYF. CDR3 nucleotides: TGCGCACTACAACAAGAGACCCAGTACTTC.

The CDR3 loop reads CASQGLFYGYTF. DNA for the CDR3: TGTGCCAGCCAGGGACTCTTCTATGGCTACACCTTC. J is TRBJ1-2 and V is TRBV28; the D gene is possibly TRBD1 (5 bases). The CDR3 consists of 12 residues. V was clipped by 8 bases and J by 4 bases, with 11 bases between them. CDR1 and CDR2 from the germline V gene are MDHEN and SYDVKM.

This chain connects TRBV25-1 to TRBJ2-1; D gene uncertain. Germline loops: CDR1 MGHDK, CDR2 SYGVNS. The CDR3 length is 14 residues. V was shortened by 1 base and J by 6 bases, with 10 bases between the two germline ends. CDR3 in DNA: TGTGCCAGCAGTGAATCTCTCGTAGTCAATGAGCAGTTCTTC. Translating gives CASSESLVVNEQFF.

The rearrangement uses TRBV19 and TRBJ2-3; 7 nucleotides agree with TRBD1. There are 13 residues in the CDR3. J was trimmed by 4 bases and V by 10 bases; bases with no gene match: 8. CDR1 is LNHDA, CDR2 SQIVND, per germline (reference sequence). CDR3 DNA sequence: TGTGCCATCGCACAGGGGTCGTCAGATACGCAGTATTTT. This sequence encodes CAIAQGSSDTQYF.

The chain employs TRBV30 and TRBJ1-5; 10 positions match TRBD1. Germline loops: CDR1 GTSNPN, CDR2 SVGIG (reference sequence). The ends lost 2 bases at V and 6 bases at J; junction bases unmatched: 7. There are 15 residues in the CDR3. The DNA for the CDR3 is TGTGCCTGGAGTATTGGGACAGGGGTCCTTCAGCCCCAGCATTTT. It encodes CAWSIGTGVLQPQHF.